This T cell receptor (beta chain) was sequenced in a study of T cell repertoires in cytomegalovirus infection. Across the whole study: An indication of both CMV infection and matching HLA type came from public TCR beta signatures.

Using its own MiXCR run on the reads, TCRdb lists one record per CDR3 protein. The sample holds more than 650,000 distinct CDR3 sequences, approximately 34% seen once. This clonotype appeared many times. The antigen remains unidentified. V was trimmed by 4 bases and J by 8 bases, leaving 14 bases between them. Germline V gives CDR1 MGHRA, CDR2 YSYEKL. The CDR3 is made up of 13 amino acids. Study-wide findings and caveats: The ex vivo response showed dominance by HLA-C-restricted CMV-specific TCR beta clonotypes.

Sequencing used PBMCs. The J gene is TRBJ1-2, the V gene TRBV4-1; possibly TRBD1 for D (5 bases). This receptor was taken from a human donor in good health (CMV status not recorded). Some clones in this sample may be carry-over from other donors' samples. The CDR3 nucleotides are TGCGCCAGCAGCCCCGGGGACGGGAACGGCTACACCTTC. Protein sequence: CASSPGDGNGYTF.